The TCR beta chain under discussion was sequenced for a study of OX40 agonist ivuxolimab in advanced cancers. Whole-study context: As their treatment, patients were administered ivuxolimab, an agonistic anti-OX40 (CD134) antibody.

The germline V gene encodes CDR1 SGHVS and CDR2 FNYEAQ. Trimming pared 5 bases from V and 6 bases from J, leaving 12 bases between. The CDR3 has 13 amino acids. Sequencing was performed with immunoSEQ multiplex PCR; in TCRdb, only in-frame clones are kept and a portion is missing. The sample holds 77,000 or so clones, over 70% seen once. The sequencing used CD4+ or CD8+ T cells sorted from blood, collected in a trial of the OX40 agonist ivuxolimab. This rearrangement joins TRBV7-6 to TRBJ2-3, with D perhaps matching TRBD2 (5 bases). The clonotype originates from an adult with an advanced solid tumor such as melanoma, head and neck, liver or kidney cancer. The DNA for the CDR3 is TGTGCCAGCAGCACCCGGGGAAGGGATACGCAGTATTTT. The encoded protein is CASSTRGRDTQYF.